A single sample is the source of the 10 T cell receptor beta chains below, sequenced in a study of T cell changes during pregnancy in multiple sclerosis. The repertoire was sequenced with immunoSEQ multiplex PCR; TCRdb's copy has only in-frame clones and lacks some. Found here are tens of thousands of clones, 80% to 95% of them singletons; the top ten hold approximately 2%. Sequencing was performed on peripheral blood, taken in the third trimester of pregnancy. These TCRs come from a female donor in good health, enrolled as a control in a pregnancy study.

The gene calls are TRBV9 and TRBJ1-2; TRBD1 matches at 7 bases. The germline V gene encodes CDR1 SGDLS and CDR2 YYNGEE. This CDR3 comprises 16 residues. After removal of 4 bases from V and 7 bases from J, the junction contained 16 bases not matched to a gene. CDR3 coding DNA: TGTGCCAGCAGCCCGTGGACAGGAACGATTAACCCTGGCTACACCTTC. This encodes CASSPWTGTINPGYTF.

The CDR3 DNA is TGTGCCAGCAGCTATCACGACAGGGGCAATCAGCCCCAGCATTTT. This codes for CASSYHDRGNQPQHF. J is TRBJ1-5 and V is TRBV7-2, with 7 bases that match TRBD1. Germline V gene data show CDR1 as SGHTA and CDR2 as FQGNSA. CDR3 length equals 15 residues. With 4 bases clipped from V and 2 bases from J, the junction kept 5 bases outside the gene matches.

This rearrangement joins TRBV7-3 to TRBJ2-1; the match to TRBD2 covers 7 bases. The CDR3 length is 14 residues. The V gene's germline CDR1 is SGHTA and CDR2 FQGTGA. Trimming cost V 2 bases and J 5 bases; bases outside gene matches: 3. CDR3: CASSLASGNNEQFF. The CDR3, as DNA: TGTGCCAGCAGCTTAGCTAGCGGCAACAATGAGCAGTTCTTC.

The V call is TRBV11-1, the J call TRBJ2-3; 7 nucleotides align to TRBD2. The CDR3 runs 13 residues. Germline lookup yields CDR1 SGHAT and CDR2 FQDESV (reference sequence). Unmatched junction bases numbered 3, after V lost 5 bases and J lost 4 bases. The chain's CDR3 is CASSLGGADTQYF. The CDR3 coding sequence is TGTGCCAGCAGCCTGGGGGGGGCAGATACGCAGTATTTT.

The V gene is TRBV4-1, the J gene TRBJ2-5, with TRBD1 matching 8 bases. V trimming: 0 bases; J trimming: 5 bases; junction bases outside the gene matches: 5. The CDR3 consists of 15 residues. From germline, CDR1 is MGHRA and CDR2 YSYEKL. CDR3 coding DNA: TGCGCCAGCAGCCAAGAGGGGACAGGATGGGAGACCCAGTACTTC. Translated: CASSQEGTGWETQYF.

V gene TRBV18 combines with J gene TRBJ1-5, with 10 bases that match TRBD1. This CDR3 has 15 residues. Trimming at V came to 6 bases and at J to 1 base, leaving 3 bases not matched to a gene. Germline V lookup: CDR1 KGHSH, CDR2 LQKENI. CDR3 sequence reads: CASSLGQGSNQPQHF. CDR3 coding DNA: TGTGCCAGCTCCCTGGGACAGGGGAGCAATCAGCCCCAGCATTTT.

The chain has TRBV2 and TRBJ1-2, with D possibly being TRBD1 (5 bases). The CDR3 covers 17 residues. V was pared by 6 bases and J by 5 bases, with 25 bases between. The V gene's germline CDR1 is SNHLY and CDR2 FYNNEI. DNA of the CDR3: TGTGCCAGCAGCATTACACCCAAGGGGACTGTCTCTTATGGCTACACCTTC. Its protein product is CASSITPKGTVSYGYTF.

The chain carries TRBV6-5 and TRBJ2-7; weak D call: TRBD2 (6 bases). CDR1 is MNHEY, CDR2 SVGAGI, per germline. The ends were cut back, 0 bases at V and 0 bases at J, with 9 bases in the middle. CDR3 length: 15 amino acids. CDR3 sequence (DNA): TGTGCCAGCAGTTACTCGTTGGGGGGCTCCTACGAGCAGTACTTC. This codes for CASSYSLGGSYEQYF.

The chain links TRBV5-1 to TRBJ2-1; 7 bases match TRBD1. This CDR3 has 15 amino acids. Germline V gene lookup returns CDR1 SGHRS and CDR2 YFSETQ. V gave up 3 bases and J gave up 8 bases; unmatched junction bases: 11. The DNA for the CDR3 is TGCGCCAGCAGCTCGCAGACAGGGAATGGGGATGAGCAGTTCTTC. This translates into CASSSQTGNGDEQFF.

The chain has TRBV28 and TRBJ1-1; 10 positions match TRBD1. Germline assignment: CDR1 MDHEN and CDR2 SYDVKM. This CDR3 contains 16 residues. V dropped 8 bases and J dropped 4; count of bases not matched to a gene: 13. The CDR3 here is CASQLPGQGRLTEAFF. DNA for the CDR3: TGTGCCAGCCAACTTCCGGGACAGGGGCGTCTCACTGAAGCTTTCTTT.